One sample yielded the 18 T cell receptor beta chains listed below, sequenced in a study of T cells in Graves' hyperthyroidism and ophthalmopathy. TCR beta CDR3 regions were amplified from RNA transcripts. Initially, a first-round RT-PCR of the TCR CDR3 employed the HTBI primer set. A single record per CDR3 protein comes from TCRdb applying MiXCR to the multiplex PCR reads. The table has around 720,000 distinct CDR3 sequences, approximately 40% seen once. Sequencing was done on a sample of blood. These receptor sequences come from a woman aged 40 to 55 with Graves' hyperthyroidism.

This clonotype came up a few times. DNA for the CDR3: TGTGCCAGTAGCCCTGACAGGGACTCCTACGAGCAGTACTTC. Amino acid sequence: CASSPDRDSYEQYF. This rearrangement joins TRBV19 to TRBJ2-7; 7 bases match TRBD1. The CDR3 totals 14 residues. Per germline, CDR1 LNHDA and CDR2 SQIVND (reference sequence). V shed 6 bases and J 0 bases; nucleotides not matched to a gene: 5.

In its sample, this clonotype was seen many times. J is TRBJ1-3 and V is TRBV10-3; a weak D match, TRBD1 (5 bases). Germline CDR1 reads ENHRY; CDR2 reads SYGVKD. The CDR3 contains 15 residues. Trimming shortened V by 10 bases and J by 2 bases, and 18 bases separated the two germline ends. CDR3 amino acids: CATEGSDSPGNTIYF. The CDR3 DNA follows: TGTGCCACCGAGGGGTCAGACAGCCCTGGAAACACCATATATTTT.

The gene calls are TRBV7-9 and TRBJ2-7; unclear D gene. The germline CDR1 and CDR2 sequences are SEHNR and FQNEAQ (reference sequence). This CDR3 spans 15 amino acids. Trimming shortened V by 5 bases and J by 2 bases, and 16 bases separated the two germline ends. The CDR3 nucleotides read TGTGCCAGCAGCCCAAACACAATAATAGCCTACGAGCAGTACTTC. Protein: CASSPNTIIAYEQYF.

This rearrangement joins TRBV12-3 or TRBV12-4 to TRBJ1-1, with D possibly TRBD1 on 5 matching bases. The CDR3 covers 12 residues. The V gene lost 6 bases and the J gene lost 11 bases, with 16 bases spanning the gap. CDR3 sequence reads: CASSWGGSDAFF. CDR3 nucleotide sequence: TGTGCCAGCAGCTGGGGGGGGAGCGACGCTTTCTTT.

The CDR3 protein is CASSPRGRYSPLHF. Written as DNA, the CDR3 is TGTGCCAGCAGCCCGAGAGGGAGATATTCACCCCTCCACTTT. The chain employs TRBV9 and TRBJ1-6; D unclear. The V and J ends lost 4 bases and 8 bases respectively, with 13 bases between them. Germline assignment: CDR1 SGDLS and CDR2 YYNGEE. The CDR3 runs 14 residues.

This clonotype was observed many times. The V gene is TRBV7-9, the J gene TRBJ2-7; a possible D gene is TRBD2 (6 bases). Trimming cost V 3 bases and J 0 bases, with 12 bases left between them. Germline CDR1 and CDR2: SEHNR and FQNEAQ (reference sequence). The CDR3 consists of 15 residues. The CDR3 bases are TGTGCCAGCAGCTTGTCGGGGGACGGCTCCTACGAGCAGTACTTC. Amino acid sequence: CASSLSGDGSYEQYF.

A few counts support this clonotype. J is TRBJ2-2 and V is TRBV10-3, with D perhaps TRBD1 or TRBD2 (6 bases each). Germline CDR1 reads ENHRY; CDR2 reads SYGVKD. CDR3 size: 14 residues. Deletions cut 7 bases from V and 4 bases from J, with 13 bases between. The CDR3 bases are TGTGCCATCAACCCGGGGGCGGGCACCGGGGAGCTGTTTTTT. This codes for CAINPGAGTGELFF.

V and J are TRBV19 and TRBJ2-7; D is ambiguous. The CDR3 consists of 11 residues. The V gene lost 3 bases and the J gene lost 6 bases, with 6 bases spanning the gap. Looked up from germline, CDR1 is LNHDA and CDR2 is SQIVND (reference sequence). The CDR3 nucleotides read TGTGCCAGTAGTATTGGGCGCGAGCAGTACTTC. Translation: CASSIGREQYF.

This clonotype came up many times. The chain carries TRBV7-2 and TRBJ1-2, with 7 nucleotides matching TRBD1. The CDR3 is 16 amino acids. Trimming at V came to 7 bases and at J to 4 bases, leaving 15 bases not matched to a gene. The germline CDR1 and CDR2 sequences are SGHTA and FQGNSA. The CDR3 region has the DNA TGTGCCAGCACCACCTATGTTAGACAGGGTGCCTATGGCTACACCTTC. It translates to CASTTYVRQGAYGYTF.

Details on this clonotype: The conserved phenylalanine or tryptophan is not found at the CDR3 terminus, so this likely reflects a read error. The J gene is TRBJ1-2, the V gene TRBV4-1; D possibly corresponds to TRBD1 (6 bases). CDR3 length: 13 residues. The V end lost 5 bases, the J end lost 10 bases, and 17 bases lay between the germline ends. Germline V gene data show CDR1 as MGHRA and CDR2 as YSYEKL. DNA for the CDR3: TGCGCCAGCAGCTTACCACAGGGTAAGACCTACACCCTC. Translating it yields CASSLPQGKTYTL.

This clonotype appeared many times. The rearrangement links TRBV10-2 to TRBJ1-2, with 9 bases matching TRBD1. This CDR3 comprises 12 residues. The junction had 0 bases not matched to a gene; V was cut back by 8 bases and J by 2 bases. Germline CDR1 and CDR2: WSHSY and SAAADI. The CDR3 sequence is CASGQGNYGYTF. CDR3 nucleotide sequence: TGCGCCAGCGGACAGGGGAACTATGGCTACACCTTC.

In its sample, this clonotype was seen a few times. The chain is built from TRBV7-2 and TRBJ2-7, with D perhaps matching TRBD1 or TRBD2 (6 bases each). Germline V gives CDR1 SGHTA, CDR2 FQGNSA. V was shortened by 3 bases and J by 2 bases, with 14 bases between the two germline ends. The CDR3 has 15 residues. The DNA for the CDR3 is TGTGCCAGCAGCTTCGGGGGCGGTTTCCCCTACGAGCAGTACTTC. It yields the protein CASSFGGGFPYEQYF.

This clonotype was picked up many times. The chain employs TRBV20-1 and TRBJ2-5, with 13 nucleotides matching TRBD2. V was pared by 5 bases and J by 5 bases, with 5 bases of the junction left unmatched. From germline, CDR1 is DFQATT and CDR2 SNEGSKA (reference sequence). CDR3 size: 14 residues. The CDR3 loop is CSAPGLAGVETQYF. CDR3 in DNA: TGCAGTGCTCCTGGACTAGCGGGAGTTGAGACCCAGTACTTC.

The V call is TRBV6-1, the J call TRBJ1-1, with D perhaps matching TRBD1 (6 bases). The germline V and J ends were trimmed by 4 bases and 4 bases, with 13 bases remaining between them. Germline V gene sequence: CDR1 MNHNS, CDR2 SASEGT. CDR3 size: 14 residues. CDR3 sequence reads: CASSVEGGITEAFF. Written as DNA, the CDR3 is TGTGCCAGCAGTGTCGAGGGGGGGATCACTGAAGCTTTCTTT.

This clonotype was recorded at least ten times. The chain is built from TRBV12-3 or TRBV12-4 and TRBJ1-3; 7 bases align to TRBD1. The CDR3 runs 16 residues. Trimming removed 5 bases from V and 0 bases from J; junction bases left unmatched: 7. The CDR3 here is CASSLRTGGSGNTIYF. The CDR3 nucleotides read TGTGCCAGCAGTCTGAGGACAGGCGGCTCTGGAAACACCATATATTTT.

The chain joins TRBV19 to TRBJ1-1, with TRBD1 as a possible D gene (5 bases). V shed 3 bases and J shed 2 bases, with 13 bases lying between them. The CDR3 sequence is 15 residues long. In germline, CDR1 is LNHDA, CDR2 SQIVND (reference sequence). CDR3: CASSIPPGLNTEAFF. In DNA, the CDR3 is TGTGCCAGTAGTATCCCCCCAGGGTTAAACACTGAAGCTTTCTTT.

V and J are TRBV29-1 and TRBJ2-6, with TRBD1 matching over 11 bases. The CDR3 has 12 residues. Germline values: CDR1 SQVTM, CDR2 ANQGSEA. V was pared by 0 bases and J by 16 bases, with 2 bases of the junction left unmatched. CDR3 protein: CSVEERDRGLTF. CDR3 DNA: TGCAGCGTTGAAGAGAGGGACAGGGGGCTGACTTTC. The full variable domain, in which reference TRBV29-1 and TRBJ2-6 provide the parts outside the CDR3, is SAVISQKPSRDICQRGTSLTIQCQVDSQVTMMFWYRQQPGQSLTLIATANQGSEATYESGFVIDKFPISRPNLTFSTLTVSNMSPEDSSIYLCSVEERDRGLTFGAGSRLTVL.

V and J are TRBV2 and TRBJ1-1; D is undetermined. In germline, CDR1 is SNHLY, CDR2 FYNNEI. The CDR3 sequence is 13 residues long. Trimming shortened V by 4 bases and J by 1 base, and 7 bases separated the two germline ends. CDR3 sequence reads: CASSAASNTEAFF. CDR3 in DNA: TGTGCCAGCAGTGCTGCTTCGAACACTGAAGCTTTCTTT.